The 21 T cell receptor beta chains in this list originate from one sample, sequenced in a study of long-term antiretroviral therapy in people with HIV. With survey level as its setting, the immunoSEQ assay was v3.0. The repertoire was sequenced with immunoSEQ multiplex PCR; TCRdb's copy has only in-frame clones and lacks some. The table includes approximately 15,000 clones, around 80% detected once. The specimen was unsorted PBMCs, collected 0.1 years before starting antiretroviral therapy. These receptors all stem from a man aged 18 to 35 with HIV.

The J gene is TRBJ2-1, the V gene TRBV4-2, with TRBD2 matching over 7 bases. Germline V gene sequence: CDR1 LGHNA, CDR2 YNFKEQ. CDR3 size: 15 residues. The J segment lost 7 bases and the V segment lost 0 bases, leaving 6 bases of the junction unmatched. The CDR3 reads CASSQDQFGGNEQFF. The CDR3 nucleotides read TGTGCCAGCAGCCAAGACCAATTCGGGGGGAATGAGCAGTTCTTC.

V and J are TRBV7-9 and TRBJ2-3; tentative D call: TRBD2 (5 bases). Germline V gene lookup returns CDR1 SEHNR and CDR2 FQNEAQ (reference sequence). The CDR3 contains 10 residues. With 8 bases removed from V and 9 bases from J, the gap between germline ends came to 9 bases. The CDR3 loop is CASAGITQYF. The CDR3 DNA reads TGTGCCAGCGCCGGGATAACGCAGTATTTT.

The chain links TRBV5-1 to TRBJ1-1; 8 positions match TRBD1. Trimming cost V 4 bases and J 2 bases; bases outside gene matches: 7. The CDR3 is made up of 15 amino acids. Germline-derived CDR1 and CDR2 are SGHRS and YFSETQ. Written as DNA, the CDR3 is TGCGCCAGCAGCACGCAGGGGGCCCATAACACTGAAGCTTTCTTT. This sequence encodes CASSTQGAHNTEAFF. Full variable domain (missing parts from reference TRBV5-1 and TRBJ1-1): KAGVTQTPRYLIKTRGQQVTLSCSPISGHRSVSWYQQTPGQGLQFLFEYFSETQRNKGNFPGRFSGRQFSNSRSEMNVSTLELGDSALYLCASSTQGAHNTEAFFGQGTRLTVV.

The CDR3 is CASSSPGITGGNTIYF. CDR3 bases: TGTGCCAGTAGTTCCCCCGGGATCACTGGTGGAAACACCATATATTTT. The V gene is TRBV19, the J gene TRBJ1-3; no definite D call. Germline CDR1 is LNHDA and CDR2 is SQIVND (reference sequence). Between the trimmed V and J ends, which lost 5 bases and 3 bases, there was a span of 17 bases. The CDR3 is 16 amino acids. Together with reference TRBV19 and TRBJ1-3, the CDR3 gives the full variable domain: DGGITQSPKYLFRKEGQNVTLSCEQNLNHDAMYWYRQDPGQGLRLIYYSQIVNDFQKGDIAEGYSVSREKKESFPLTVTSAQKNPTAFYLCASSSPGITGGNTIYFGEGSWLTVV.

The rearrangement uses TRBV7-9 and TRBJ2-1; D remains unclear. V was clipped by 6 bases and J by 6 bases, with 9 bases between them. Germline assignment: CDR1 SEHNR and CDR2 FQNEAQ (reference sequence). This CDR3 is built from 12 residues. This CDR3 is CASSNSSNEQFF. Written as DNA, the CDR3 is TGTGCCAGCAGTAATAGTAGCAATGAGCAGTTCTTC.

This chain connects TRBV11-2 to TRBJ2-7; weak D call: TRBD1 (6 bases). V gave up 5 bases and J gave up 0 bases, with 14 bases separating them. Germline V CDR1 and CDR2: SGHAT, FQNNGV. This CDR3 is built from 15 residues. This chain's CDR3 is CASSVQGPSSYEQYF. CDR3 bases: TGTGCCAGCAGCGTACAGGGACCCAGCTCCTACGAGCAGTACTTC.

This clone was seen a single time. The V gene is TRBV21-1, the J gene TRBJ2-5; the D segment call TRBD1 is taken from the table without a DNA check. TRBV21-1 is a pseudogene. The CDR3 consists of 17 residues. This CDR3 reads CASSKAPPYRIQETQYF. The CDR3 nucleotides read TGTGCCAGCAGCAAAGCGCCCCCTTACAGGATCCAAGAGACCCAGTACTTC.

The chain recombines TRBV4-1 with TRBJ1-2; 9 bases match TRBD1. Germline values: CDR1 MGHRA, CDR2 YSYEKL. The CDR3 has 15 amino acids. Losses at the gene ends were 0 bases for V and 2 bases for J; bases not matched to a gene: 1. The CDR3 region is CASSQEGTGNYGYTF. CDR3 coding DNA: TGCGCCAGCAGCCAAGAGGGGACAGGGAACTATGGCTACACCTTC.

CDR3 amino acids: CASSQDLYQETQYF. DNA of the CDR3: TGTGCCAGCAGCCAAGATCTCTACCAAGAGACCCAGTACTTC. The chain joins TRBV4-2 to TRBJ2-5; D remains unclear. Germline V gene sequence: CDR1 LGHNA, CDR2 YNFKEQ. V lost 0 bases, J lost 0 bases, and 5 bases lay in between. The CDR3 has 14 residues.

This chain connects TRBV4-3 to TRBJ1-1; TRBD1 aligns across 10 bases. The J segment lost 7 bases and the V segment lost 1 base, leaving 3 bases of the junction unmatched. Germline CDR1 reads LGHNA; CDR2 reads YSLEER. There are 14 residues in the CDR3. For the CDR3, the DNA is TGCGCCAGCAGCCAAGGACAGGGGGCGGTTGAAGCTTTCTTT. Its protein is CASSQGQGAVEAFF.

The rearrangement links TRBV7-2 to TRBJ2-7; D call uncertain. This CDR3 is built from 12 residues. V was shortened by 4 bases and J by 6 bases, with 10 bases between the two germline ends. Looked up from germline, CDR1 is SGHTA and CDR2 is FQGNSA. CDR3 DNA sequence: TGTGCCAGCAGCTCCTACATACGCGAGCAGTACTTC. It encodes CASSSYIREQYF.

This chain joins TRBV7-2 and TRBJ2-7; 7 nucleotides agree with TRBD2. The CDR3 has 14 amino acids. Germline lookup yields CDR1 SGHTA and CDR2 FQGNSA. Trimming at V came to 9 bases and at J to 4 bases, leaving 12 bases not matched to a gene. The CDR3 coding sequence is TGTGCCAGTCGTCGTCAGGCGGGAGAGTACGAGCAGTACTTC. Protein sequence: CASRRQAGEYEQYF.

V is TRBV18 and J is TRBJ1-3, with D unresolved. The germline V and J ends were trimmed by 3 bases and 3 bases, with 6 bases remaining between them. This CDR3 contains 13 residues. Germline V gene data show CDR1 as KGHSH and CDR2 as LQKENI. The CDR3 DNA reads as TGTGCCAGCTCACCCTTAGATGGAAACACCATATATTTT. Its protein product is CASSPLDGNTIYF.

The CDR3, as DNA: TGCGCCAGCAGCCAAGGGGTGGGTTCCAGTGGCTACACCTTC. Its translation: CASSQGVGSSGYTF. This sequence joins TRBV4-1 and TRBJ1-2; D is ambiguous. Looked up from germline, CDR1 is MGHRA and CDR2 is YSYEKL. This CDR3 is built from 14 residues. V lost 1 base and J 7 bases, leaving 13 bases between the germline ends.

This clone was recorded once. V usage is TRBV4-2 and J usage is TRBJ2-1; 7 nucleotides agree with TRBD2. V dropped 0 bases and J dropped 4; count of bases not matched to a gene: 3. The germline CDR1 and CDR2 sequences are LGHNA and YNFKEQ. The CDR3 has 15 residues. CDR3 DNA sequence: TGTGCCAGCAGCCAAGACAGCGGGATTTACAATGAGCAGTTCTTC. Residues: CASSQDSGIYNEQFF.

V gene TRBV7-9 combines with J gene TRBJ2-4, with D perhaps matching TRBD2 (6 bases). V was cut by 5 bases and J by 4 bases, with 15 bases left in between. CDR3 length: 15 residues. Germline V gene sequence: CDR1 SEHNR, CDR2 FQNEAQ (reference sequence). Written as DNA, the CDR3 is TGTGCCAGCAGCCCCCCGGTGGGGACTAAAAACATTCAGTACTTC. This gives the protein CASSPPVGTKNIQYF.

This clone is medium-sized within its sample. This sequence joins TRBV5-4 and TRBJ2-3; a weak D match, TRBD1 (5 bases). V lost 0 bases and J lost 1, with 12 bases in between. The CDR3 is 16 residues long. CDR1 is SGHNT and CDR2 is YYREEE in the germline V gene (reference sequence). CDR3 amino acids: CASSLGRAYGTDTQYF. The DNA of the CDR3 is TGTGCCAGCAGCTTGGGCAGGGCCTACGGCACAGATACGCAGTATTTT.

This clone came up once. V and J are TRBV19 and TRBJ2-7; no definite D call. Per the germline V gene, CDR1 is LNHDA and CDR2 is SQIVND (reference sequence). V was shortened by 3 bases and J by 5 bases, with 8 bases between the two germline ends. The CDR3 has 12 amino acids. The CDR3 loop reads CASSILGNEQYF. In nucleotides, the CDR3 is TGTGCCAGTAGTATCTTGGGAAACGAGCAGTACTTC.

In its sample, this clone ranks as medium-sized. The V gene is TRBV7-3, the J gene TRBJ2-1, with TRBD2 identical over 7 bases. Per the germline V gene, CDR1 is SGHTA and CDR2 is FQGTGA. V lost 3 bases and J lost 7; bases outside the gene matches: 9. The CDR3 totals 15 residues. The CDR3 DNA is TGTGCCAGCAGCTTCGGCGGGAGTGGAGGGAATGAGCAGTTCTTC. Translation: CASSFGGSGGNEQFF.

The genes are TRBV7-8 and TRBJ2-6; 7 positions agree with TRBD2. The CDR3 covers 16 residues. CDR1 and CDR2 from the germline V gene are SGHVS and FQNEAQ. V trimming: 3 bases; J trimming: 0 bases; junction bases outside the gene matches: 2. The CDR3 sequence: CASSLGLLSGANVLTF. Here the CDR3 DNA reads TGTGCCAGCAGCTTGGGACTACTCTCTGGGGCCAACGTCCTGACTTTC.

The chain employs TRBV7-6 and TRBJ1-1; the D gene is possibly TRBD1 (5 bases). V was shortened by 5 bases and J by 0 bases, with 13 bases between the two germline ends. Germline V gene data show CDR1 as SGHVS and CDR2 as FNYEAQ. This CDR3 contains 15 residues. The CDR3 protein is CASSARGGMNTEAFF. The CDR3 nucleotides are TGTGCCAGCAGCGCCCGGGGGGGGATGAACACTGAAGCTTTCTTT.